This TCR beta chain was sequenced for a study of blood T cells in healthy people across ages. Whole-study findings and limits: As age increased, TCR beta diversity per million T cells fell in a roughly linear fashion. Naive and antigen-experienced cells could not be conclusively compared, given unsorted PBMCs.

CDR1 and CDR2 from the germline V gene are MNHNS and SASEGT. The CDR3 is 19 residues long. Between the trimmed V and J ends, which lost 6 bases and 0 bases, there was a span of 21 bases. This clonotype was seen only a few times. No antigen is known for it. Using a J-beta primer mix together with a sample-barcoded 5' primer, a second PCR was run for about 6 to 12 cycles. MiXCR, applied by TCRdb to the 5' RACE reads, yields one record per CDR3 protein. The sample consists of about 1.8 million distinct CDR3 sequences, just under 50% of them appearing once. The J gene is TRBJ2-6, the V gene TRBV6-1; no firm D call. This sequence originates from a woman aged 40 to 49 in good health. The sequenced sample consisted of blood. The CDR3 is CASRSWQANNPSGANVLTF. DNA of the CDR3: TGTGCCAGCAGAAGTTGGCAGGCCAACAATCCCTCTGGGGCCAACGTCCTGACTTTC.